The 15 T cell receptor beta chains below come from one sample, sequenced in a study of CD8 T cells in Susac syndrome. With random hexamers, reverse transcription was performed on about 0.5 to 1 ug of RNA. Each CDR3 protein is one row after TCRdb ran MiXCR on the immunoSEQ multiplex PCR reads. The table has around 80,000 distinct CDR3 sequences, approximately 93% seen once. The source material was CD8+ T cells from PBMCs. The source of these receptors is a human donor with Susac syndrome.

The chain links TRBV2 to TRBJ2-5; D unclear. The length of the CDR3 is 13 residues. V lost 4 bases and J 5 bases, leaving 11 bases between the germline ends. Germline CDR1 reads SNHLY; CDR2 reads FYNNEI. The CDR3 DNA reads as TGTGCCAGCAGTGCGGAAAGGGCTGAGACCCAGTACTTC. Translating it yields CASSAERAETQYF.

CDR3 loop: CASSQGQGPSTGELFF. The CDR3 DNA reads TGTGCCAGCAGTCAAGGACAGGGTCCCAGCACCGGGGAGCTGTTTTTT. V is TRBV27 and J is TRBJ2-2, with TRBD1 identical over 8 bases. The CDR3 is made up of 16 amino acids. The ends lost 5 bases at V and 4 bases at J; junction bases unmatched: 9. CDR1 and CDR2 from the germline V gene are MNHEY and SMNVEV (reference sequence).

CDR3 coding DNA: TGTGCCAGCAGCTTCGGGTCCGCTGAAGCTTTCTTT. Translated: CASSFGSAEAFF. The rearrangement uses TRBV5-4 and TRBJ1-1; D not certain. V was shortened by 2 bases and J by 6 bases, with 8 bases between the two germline ends. Germline CDR1 reads SGHNT; CDR2 reads YYREEE (reference sequence). The length of the CDR3 is 12 residues.

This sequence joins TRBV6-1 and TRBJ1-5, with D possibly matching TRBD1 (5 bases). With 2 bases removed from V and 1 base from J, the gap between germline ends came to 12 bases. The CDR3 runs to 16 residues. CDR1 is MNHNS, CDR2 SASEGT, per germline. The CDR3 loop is CASSERAGGSNQPQHF. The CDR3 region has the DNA TGTGCCAGCAGTGAACGGGCGGGGGGGAGCAATCAGCCCCAGCATTTT.

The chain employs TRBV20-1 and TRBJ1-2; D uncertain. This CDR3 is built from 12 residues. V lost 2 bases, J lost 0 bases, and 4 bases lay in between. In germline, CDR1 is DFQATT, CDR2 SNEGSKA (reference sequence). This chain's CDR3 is CSARSTNYGYTF. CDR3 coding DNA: TGCAGTGCTAGATCTACTAACTATGGCTACACCTTC.

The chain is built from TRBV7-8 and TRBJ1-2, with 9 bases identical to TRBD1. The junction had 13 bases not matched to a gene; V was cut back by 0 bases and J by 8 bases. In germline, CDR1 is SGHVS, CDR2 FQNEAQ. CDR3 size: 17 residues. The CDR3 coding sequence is TGTGCCAGCAGCTTAGCGCCACGTAGGACAGGGGCAGAAGGCTACACCTTC. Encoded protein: CASSLAPRRTGAEGYTF. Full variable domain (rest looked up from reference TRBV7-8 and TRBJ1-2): GAGVSQSPRYKVAKRGQDVALRCDPISGHVSLFWYQQALGQGPEFLTYFQNEAQLDKSGLPSDRFFAERPEGSVSTLKIQRTQQEDSAVYLCASSLAPRRTGAEGYTFGSGTRLTVV.

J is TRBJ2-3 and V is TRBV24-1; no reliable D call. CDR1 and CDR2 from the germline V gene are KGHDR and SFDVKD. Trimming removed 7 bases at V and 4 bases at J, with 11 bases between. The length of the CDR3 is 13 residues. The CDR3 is CATRDLFSDTQYF. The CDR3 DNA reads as TGTGCCACCAGGGACCTCTTCTCAGATACGCAGTATTTT.

CDR3 nucleotides: TGCAGTGCTAGAGATCCAGGGCCTAACTATGGCTACACCTTC. This translates into CSARDPGPNYGYTF. The V call is TRBV20-1, the J call TRBJ1-2; the D gene is possibly TRBD1 (5 bases). The CDR3 length is 14 residues. From germline, CDR1 is DFQATT and CDR2 SNEGSKA (reference sequence). Trimming took 0 bases from V and 0 from J, leaving 8 bases between them.

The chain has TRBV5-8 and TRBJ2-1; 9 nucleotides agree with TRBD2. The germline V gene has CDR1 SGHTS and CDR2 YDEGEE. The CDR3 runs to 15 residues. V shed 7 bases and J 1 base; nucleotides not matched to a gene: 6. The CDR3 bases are TGTGCCAGCCATCTAGCGGGATCTTCCTACAATGAGCAGTTCTTC. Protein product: CASHLAGSSYNEQFF.

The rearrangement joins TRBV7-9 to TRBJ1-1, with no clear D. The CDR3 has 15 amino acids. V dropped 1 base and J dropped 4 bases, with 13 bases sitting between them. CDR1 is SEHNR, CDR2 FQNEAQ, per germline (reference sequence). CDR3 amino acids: CASSLDVAQSTEAFF. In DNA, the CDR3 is TGTGCCAGCAGCTTAGACGTAGCCCAAAGCACTGAAGCTTTCTTT.

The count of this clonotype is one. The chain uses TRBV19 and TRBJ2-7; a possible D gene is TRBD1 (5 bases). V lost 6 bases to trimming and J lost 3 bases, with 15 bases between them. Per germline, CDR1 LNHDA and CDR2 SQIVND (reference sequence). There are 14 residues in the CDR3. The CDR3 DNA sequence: TGTGCCAGTAGCAGGCAGGGAAACTTCTACGAGCAGTACTTC. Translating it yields CASSRQGNFYEQYF.

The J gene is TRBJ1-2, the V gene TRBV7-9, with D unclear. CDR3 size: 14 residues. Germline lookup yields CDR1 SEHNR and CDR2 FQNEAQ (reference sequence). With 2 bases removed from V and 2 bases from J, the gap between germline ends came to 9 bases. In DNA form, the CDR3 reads TGTGCCAGCAGCTTAAATACGGCGAACTATGGCTACACCTTC. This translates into CASSLNTANYGYTF.

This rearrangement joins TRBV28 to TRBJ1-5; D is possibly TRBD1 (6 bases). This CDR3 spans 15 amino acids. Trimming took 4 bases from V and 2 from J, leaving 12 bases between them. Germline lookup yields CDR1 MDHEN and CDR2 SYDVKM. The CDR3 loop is CASSSSGEGNQPQHF. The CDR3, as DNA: TGTGCCAGCAGTTCGTCAGGGGAAGGCAATCAGCCCCAGCATTTT.

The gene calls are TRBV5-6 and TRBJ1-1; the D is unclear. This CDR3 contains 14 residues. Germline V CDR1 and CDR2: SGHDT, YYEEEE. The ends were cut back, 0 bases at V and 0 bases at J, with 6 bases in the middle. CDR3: CASSLGSLNTEAFF. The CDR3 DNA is TGTGCCAGCAGCTTGGGCAGCCTGAACACTGAAGCTTTCTTT.

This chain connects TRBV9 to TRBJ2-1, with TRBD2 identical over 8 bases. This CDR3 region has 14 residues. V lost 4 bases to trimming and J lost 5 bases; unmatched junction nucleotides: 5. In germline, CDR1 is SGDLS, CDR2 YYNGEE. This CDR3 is CASSLAGPDNEQFF. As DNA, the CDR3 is TGTGCCAGCAGCCTAGCGGGTCCCGACAATGAGCAGTTCTTC.